These T cell receptor beta chains were read from a single sample in a study of cytomegalovirus exposure and HLA in healthy donors. Clones were read by immunoSEQ multiplex PCR, and TCRdb kept only the in-frame ones, dropping some. The sample has 160,000 or so clones, over 80% seen once; the top ten hold about 6.3%. The sample taken for sequencing was PBMCs. These receptors originate from a male donor in good health and CMV-seropositive. Each CDR3 is given with its conserved first and last residue. The D gene is left open where the match is weak. Only part of the rows carry a size: once, few, many, or a class if the clone is expanded.

d_gene	abundance	v_gene	j_gene	CDR3aa	CDR3nt
.	.	TRBV2	TRBJ1-4	CASSRTGVNEKLFF	TGTGCCAGCAGTAGGACCGGGGTTAATGAAAAACTGTTTTTT
TRBD2	few	TRBV6-5	TRBJ2-7	CASSYSTGGPYEQYF	TGTGCCAGCAGTTACTCGACGGGAGGGCCCTACGAGCAGTACTTC
TRBD1	.	TRBV7-2	TRBJ1-1	CASSPTPTGGNTEAFF	TGTGCCAGCAGCCCCACACCGACAGGGGGTAACACTGAAGCTTTCTTT
TRBD2	.	TRBV5-4	TRBJ2-1	CASSFMREVNEQFF	TGTGCCAGCAGCTTTATGCGGGAGGTTAATGAACAGTTCTTC
TRBD1	.	TRBV11-2	TRBJ1-6	CASSSAGGSNSPLHF	TGTGCCAGCAGCTCTGCAGGGGGCTCAAATTCACCCCTCCACTTT
.	.	TRBV6-1	TRBJ1-1	CASSYGGEAFF	TGTGCCAGCAGTTACGGGGGGGAAGCTTTCTTT
.	.	TRBV25-1	TRBJ2-2	CASLDSTGELFF	TGTGCCAGCTTGGACAGCACCGGGGAGCTGTTTTTT
.	.	TRBV9	TRBJ2-3	CASSVAREDTQYF	TGTGCCAGCAGCGTCGCCCGGGAAGATACGCAGTATTTT
.	.	TRBV19	TRBJ2-3	CASSIDLAGTDTQYF	TGTGCCAGTAGTATAGATCTAGCAGGCACAGATACGCAGTATTTT
TRBD1	.	TRBV30	TRBJ2-7	CAWSLGDRAYEQYF	TGTGCCTGGAGTCTCGGGGACAGGGCCTACGAGCAGTACTTC
.	.	TRBV9	TRBJ2-7	CASSEGQNYEQYF	TGTGCCAGCAGCGAAGGACAGAACTACGAGCAGTACTTC
TRBD2	.	TRBV4-2	TRBJ2-1	CASSQELAGLYNEQFF	TGTGCCAGCAGCCAAGAACTAGCGGGCCTCTACAATGAGCAGTTCTTC
TRBD2	few	TRBV6-4	TRBJ2-2	CASSELAGTNTGELFF	TGTGCCAGCAGTGAACTAGCGGGCACTAACACCGGGGAGCTGTTTTTT
TRBD2	once	TRBV12-5	TRBJ2-1	CASGLSPGLAGNEQFF	TGTGCTAGTGGTTTATCCCCCGGACTAGCGGGTAATGAGCAGTTCTTC
.	.	TRBV10-3	TRBJ1-3	CAIRAPDRSGNTIYF	TGTGCCATCAGGGCCCCTGACAGGTCTGGAAACACCATATATTTT
.	.	TRBV7-3	TRBJ1-1	CASSPQGNTEAFF	TGTGCCAGCAGCCCTCAGGGGAACACTGAAGCTTTCTTT
.	few	TRBV7-6	TRBJ2-7	CASSLVPPRTSYEQYF	TGTGCCAGCAGCTTAGTTCCCCCCAGAACCTCCTACGAGCAGTACTTC
TRBD1	few	TRBV2	TRBJ1-2	CASSVEGAEGYTF	TGTGCCAGCAGTGTGGAGGGGGCCGAAGGCTACACCTTC
TRBD1	.	TRBV5-5	TRBJ1-5	CASSWTGGAYSNQPQHF	TGTGCCAGCAGCTGGACAGGGGGAGCTTATAGCAATCAGCCCCAGCATTTT
.	.	TRBV7-3	TRBJ2-1	CASSLRSSYNEQFF	TGTGCCAGCAGCCTTAGGAGCTCCTACAATGAGCAGTTCTTC
TRBD1	.	TRBV30	TRBJ1-5	CAWSEDRGQPQHF	TGTGCCTGGAGTGAGGACAGGGGGCAGCCCCAGCATTTT
.	few	TRBV5-5	TRBJ2-2	CASSFHPGTNTGELFF	TGTGCCAGCAGCTTTCACCCAGGGACGAACACCGGGGAGCTGTTTTTT
.	.	TRBV27	TRBJ2-6	CASLGAGSGANVLTF	TGTGCCAGTTTAGGGGCAGGATCGGGGGCCAACGTCCTGACTTTC
.	.	TRBV19	TRBJ2-2	CASSPRDLYTGELFF	TGTGCCAGTAGTCCCCGGGACTTATACACCGGGGAGCTGTTTTTT
TRBD1	.	TRBV27	TRBJ1-1	CASGQGAMNTEAFF	TGTGCCAGCGGACAGGGGGCCATGAACACTGAAGCTTTCTTT
.	.	TRBV27	TRBJ2-7	CASSPIGTLEQYF	TGTGCCAGCAGTCCAATAGGGACACTAGAGCAGTACTTC
.	.	TRBV6-5	TRBJ2-7	CASRRARMSYEQYF	TGTGCCAGCAGGCGGGCCCGAATGTCCTACGAGCAGTACTTC
.	.	TRBV5-1	TRBJ2-1	CASSFMADNEQFF	TGCGCCAGCAGCTTCATGGCGGACAATGAGCAGTTCTTC
TRBD2	.	TRBV7-9	TRBJ2-2	CASSLVGLAGVGELFF	TGTGCCAGCAGCTTAGTGGGCCTAGCGGGAGTCGGGGAGCTGTTTTTT
TRBD1	.	TRBV27	TRBJ1-2	CASSSGQGPSSNYGYTF	TGTGCCAGCAGTTCGGGACAGGGGCCGTCATCTAACTATGGCTACACCTTC
.	.	TRBV29-1	TRBJ2-7	CSVGLVGQNEQYF	TGCAGCGTTGGCCTTGTGGGACAAAACGAGCAGTACTTC
TRBD2	.	TRBV9	TRBJ2-3	CASKRGLASTDTQYF	TGTGCCAGCAAAAGGGGACTAGCGAGCACAGATACGCAGTATTTT
.	.	TRBV5-1	TRBJ1-5	CASSLLGNNQPQHF	TGCGCCAGCAGCTTGTTGGGCAACAATCAGCCCCAGCATTTT
.	few	TRBV21-1	TRBJ1-1	CATVGGNTEAFF	TGTGCCACCGTAGGGGGGAACACTGAAGCTTTCTTT
.	.	TRBV28	TRBJ2-2	CASSLLTGGELFF	TGTGCCAGCAGTTTACTCACCGGCGGGGAGCTGTTTTTT
.	.	TRBV4-1	TRBJ2-7	CASSQLPSFSGSYEQYF	TGCGCCAGCAGCCAACTACCCTCGTTTAGCGGTTCCTACGAGCAGTACTTC
TRBD1	few	TRBV18	TRBJ2-7	CASSPLQGANEQYF	TGTGCCAGCTCACCTCTTCAGGGGGCCAACGAGCAGTACTTC
.	.	TRBV11-3	TRBJ2-6	CASSLSLRGSGANVLTF	TGTGCCAGCAGCTTAAGCCTCAGGGGCTCTGGGGCCAACGTCCTGACTTTC